This TCR beta chain appears in the sequencing data of a study of blood T cells in healthy people across ages (dated by TCRdb to about 2015). Regarding the research as a whole: In model experiments, roughly one uniquely barcoded TCR beta cDNA molecule per two T cells was captured by template switching. Using deep sequencing normalized with unique cDNA molecular identifiers, the study measured how TCR beta repertoire diversity changes with age. The donors were divided into four age groups: young (average approximately 15 years), middle-aged (under 40), aged (62) and long-lived (approximately 74). To avoid experimental bias, donors of different ages were randomly spread across the sequencing lanes. For two donors (one aged 18 to 29 and one aged 80 or older), the study analyzed two additional independent replicas of 1 million unique cDNA reads from the same blood draw.

Overall results and qualifications from the work: Estimates of total diversity based on one million sequenced T cells were considered lower bounds and underestimates. Observed TCR beta diversity per million T cells fell roughly linearly with age, and a significant reduction was already apparent by age around 36. Since profiling was done on bulk unsorted PBMCs, naive and antigen-experienced compartments could not be conclusively compared. The long-lived group showed more naive CD4+ T cells, fewer expanded clones and increased TCR diversity than the aged group, suggesting age selection. A strong correlation was found between observed TCR beta diversity and the percentage of naive T cells measured by flow cytometry. Donor CMV infection status was unknown, potentially confounding age-related changes in expanded clonotypes.

CDR1 SGHTA and CDR2 FQGNSA were looked up in the germline V gene. The cysteine opens and the phenylalanine closes a CDR3 of 16 amino acids. Just CDR3 DNA is preserved here, 48 bases in frame from base 1. Between the V and J ends, shortened by 3 bases and 3 bases respectively, the junction contains 17 bases. The 39 donors, aged roughly 6 to 95 years, were systemically healthy Caucasian individuals from Russia. Each donor gave 8 to 10 milliliters of peripheral blood, collected into EDTA-treated Vacutainer tubes. Ficoll-Paque density-gradient centrifugation was used to isolate PBMCs, with at least 6 million obtained per sample. Total RNA was extracted from PBMCs with Trizol reagent, with at least 5.5 micrograms obtained per sample. Naive CD45RAhigh/CD27high T cell percentages were measured by flow cytometry on a PBMC aliquot from every donor. Turning to this clonotype: It lacks a known antigen. It has no much larger one-base neighbor in the sample; base qualities were not kept.

Library method: 5' RACE. Sequencing used an Illumina HiSeq 2500. A second PCR of roughly 7 to 12 cycles was run with a J-beta primer mix and a sample-barcoded 5' primer. A template-switch 5' adaptor carrying 12 random nucleotides introduced a unique molecular identifier onto each TCR beta cDNA molecule. Each sample yielded at least 3 million CDR3-containing paired-end reads. The Mint cDNA synthesis kit, primed by a TRBC-specific oligonucleotide, was used to synthesize first-strand cDNA from all RNA. Following uracil-DNA glycosylase treatment, all cDNA underwent a first 18-cycle PCR with the universal primers M1SS and BC2_uni_R. The study's processing was this. For normalization, 1 million high-quality reads, each with a distinct molecular identifier, were randomly selected from each sample. Instead of being binned into consensus sequences, reads that shared molecular identifiers were thrown out. MiTCR, run with a Q25 quality threshold and the strictest error-elimination algorithm, handled CDR3 identification, clonotype clustering and error correction. A nonparametric unseen species model with Euler transformation was used to estimate lower-bound total TCR beta diversity. TCRdb passed the public sequencing reads through fastp at Q25 and MiXCR, retaining productive beta sequences. Every CDR3 protein is listed once, alongside the most common genes and DNA of its rows. The authors' filters were not applied to this entry. In all, the sample holds around 1.5 million distinct CDR3 sequences, and 42% of those were seen once. Less than 8% of the sample is taken by the ten largest.

Sequencing was carried out using blood. This receptor was obtained from a woman aged 18-29 years in good health. This receptor chain uses TRBV7-2 and TRBJ2-5; the D gene is perhaps TRBD2, from 5 matching bases. The CDR3 is CASSLSRGSPEETQYF. Read as DNA, the sequence is TGTGCCAGCAGCTTGTCCCGGGGTAGCCCGGAAGAGACCCAGTACTTC.